This T cell receptor beta chain was sequenced in a study of early T cells in non-severe SARS-CoV-2 infection. Germline CDR1 and CDR2: DFQATT and SNEGSKA (reference sequence). Trimming took 0 bases from V and 6 from J, leaving 15 bases between them. The CDR3 runs to 15 residues. This clonotype has at least ten counts. Via MiXCR, TCRdb re-called the 5' RACE reads, giving one row per CDR3 protein. The sample records under 65,000 distinct CDR3 sequences, approximately 12% being singletons. Material: whole blood. The source of this sequence is an adult who was a healthcare worker with PCR-confirmed SARS-CoV-2 infection or an uninfected control (not recorded which). This chain joins TRBV20-1 and TRBJ2-1; D perhaps matches TRBD2 (6 bases). CDR3 DNA sequence: TGCAGTGCTAGAGACCGACTAGGGGCGACCAATGAGCAGTTCTTC. Protein product: CSARDRLGATNEQFF.